The 18 T cell receptor beta chains given below trace back to one sample, sequenced in a study of OX40 agonist ivuxolimab in advanced cancers. Data came from immunoSEQ multiplex PCR; TCRdb stores just in-frame clones and leaves some out. The sample holds some 65,000 clones; nearly 90% are singletons and the top ten take around 12%. The sample in question was CD4+ or CD8+ T cells sorted from blood, obtained in a trial of the OX40 agonist ivuxolimab. These TCRs come from an adult with an advanced solid tumor such as melanoma, head and neck, liver or kidney cancer.

V and J are TRBV6-1 and TRBJ2-3, with 7 bases matching TRBD2. The CDR3 has 13 amino acids. Trimming removed 3 bases from V and 8 bases from J; junction bases left unmatched: 5. Germline CDR1 reads MNHNS; CDR2 reads SASEGT. Here the CDR3 DNA reads TGTGCCAGCAGTGACACGGGAGGAGGTACGCAGTATTTT. It yields the protein CASSDTGGGTQYF.

CDR3 nucleotide sequence: TGTGCCAGCAGCTCCGATTGGGACGAGCAGTACTTC. It is translated as CASSSDWDEQYF. The rearrangement joins TRBV7-9 to TRBJ2-7, with no clear D. Germline V lookup: CDR1 SEHNR, CDR2 FQNEAQ (reference sequence). The CDR3 is made up of 12 amino acids. Trimming pared 4 bases from V and 5 bases from J, leaving 9 bases between.

V and J are TRBV2 and TRBJ1-6; D is uncertain. CDR3 length: 16 residues. Between the trimmed V and J ends, which lost 3 bases and 4 bases, there was a span of 13 bases. Germline V CDR1 and CDR2: SNHLY, FYNNEI. CDR3 residues: CASSDPPYSYNSPLHF. CDR3 nucleotide sequence: TGTGCCAGCAGTGATCCCCCTTACTCGTATAATTCACCCCTCCACTTT.

The chain is built from TRBV16 and TRBJ2-7, with 8 bases that match TRBD1. J was trimmed by 1 base and V by 0 bases; bases with no gene match: 5. In germline, CDR1 is KGHSY, CDR2 FQNENV. This CDR3 is 16 amino acids long. The CDR3 DNA reads TGTGCCAGCAGCCAATCCCCGGGACAGGTATCCTACGAGCAGTACTTC. Amino acid sequence: CASSQSPGQVSYEQYF.

This CDR3 is CASSLYGGNMDEQYF. CDR3 DNA sequence: TGTGCCAGCAGCTTATACGGGGGAAACATGGACGAGCAGTACTTC. The V call is TRBV7-9, the J call TRBJ2-7; D is possibly TRBD2 (6 bases). This CDR3 contains 15 residues. Per the germline V gene, CDR1 is SEHNR and CDR2 is FQNEAQ (reference sequence). V was pared by 2 bases and J by 5 bases, with 16 bases between.

This chain joins TRBV6-4 and TRBJ2-1; TRBD2 might be the D (5 bases). The CDR3 extends over 13 amino acids. Germline loops: CDR1 MRHNA, CDR2 SNTAGT. Between the trimmed V and J ends, which lost 10 bases and 0 bases, there was a span of 10 bases. This CDR3 reads CATRDSSYNEQFF. The CDR3 DNA sequence: TGTGCCACCCGGGATTCCTCCTACAATGAGCAGTTCTTC.

J is TRBJ2-3 and V is TRBV11-2; the D gene is possibly TRBD1 (5 bases). This CDR3 is 13 amino acids long. The germline CDR1 and CDR2 sequences are SGHAT and FQNNGV. The ends were cut back, 4 bases at V and 5 bases at J, with 10 bases in the middle. CDR3 amino acids: CASSYGHIDTQYF. The CDR3 coding sequence is TGTGCCAGCAGCTACGGACACATAGATACGCAGTATTTT. The variable domain in full, with the rest retrieved from reference TRBV11-2 and TRBJ2-3, is EAGVAQSPRYKIIEKRQSVAFWCNPISGHATLYWYQQILGQGPKLLIQFQNNGVVDDSQLPKDRFSAERLKGVDSTLKIQPAKLEDSAVYLCASSYGHIDTQYFGPGTRLTVL.

V is TRBV27 and J is TRBJ2-3; D is perhaps TRBD1 (6 bases). Looked up from germline, CDR1 is MNHEY and CDR2 is SMNVEV (reference sequence). Trimming took off 2 bases at V and 3 bases at J, with 15 bases between the two ends. The CDR3 spans 16 residues. CDR3 sequence (DNA): TGTGCCAGCAGTTTACGAAGGACAGAGGGTACAGATACGCAGTATTTT. Protein product: CASSLRRTEGTDTQYF.

V is TRBV5-4 and J is TRBJ2-1, with 7 bases lining up with TRBD2. J was trimmed by 7 bases and V by 9 bases; bases with no gene match: 7. The CDR3 spans 12 residues. CDR1 is SGHNT and CDR2 is YYREEE in the germline V gene (reference sequence). This CDR3 reads CAIGTIRNEQFF. In DNA, the CDR3 is TGTGCCATCGGGACTATCCGGAATGAGCAGTTCTTC.

The chain employs TRBV4-1 and TRBJ2-3; TRBD1 agrees at 8 bases. Germline assignment: CDR1 MGHRA and CDR2 YSYEKL. V gave up 1 base and J gave up 2 bases; unmatched junction bases: 8. The CDR3 has 17 residues. The CDR3 here is CASSQAGQGFPTDTQYF. The CDR3, as DNA: TGCGCCAGCAGCCAAGCTGGACAGGGTTTCCCCACAGATACGCAGTATTTT.

This chain joins TRBV4-1 and TRBJ2-3, with 12 bases that match TRBD2. V lost 6 bases and J lost 2; bases outside the gene matches: 18. This CDR3 is built from 20 residues. CDR1 MGHRA and CDR2 YSYEKL come from the germline V gene. The CDR3, as DNA: TGCGCCAGCAGGGCCCATCCACTAGCGGGAGGAACCGGGGTCACAGATACGCAGTATTTT. This encodes CASRAHPLAGGTGVTDTQYF.

V and J are TRBV27 and TRBJ2-1; tentatively, D is TRBD2 (6 bases). The CDR3 extends over 16 amino acids. Germline V CDR1 and CDR2: MNHEY, SMNVEV (reference sequence). Trimming pared 3 bases from V and 7 bases from J, leaving 19 bases between. CDR3 nucleotides: TGTGCCAGCAGTTTGGGGACGGGAGAGGGCTGGAATGAGCAGTTCTTC. Translated, it gives CASSLGTGEGWNEQFF.

This chain uses TRBV7-2 with TRBJ1-1; D is possibly TRBD1 (5 bases). The germline gives CDR1 SGHTA, CDR2 FQGNSA. The CDR3 runs to 15 residues. Trimming stripped 6 bases from V and 4 bases from J, with 18 bases between. The DNA for the CDR3 is TGTGCCAGCAGTAACGAATTCCAGGGAACCACTGAAGCTTTCTTT. Translation: CASSNEFQGTTEAFF.

The chain has TRBV10-3 and TRBJ1-1; the match to TRBD1 covers 10 bases. From germline, CDR1 is ENHRY and CDR2 SYGVKD. Trimming at V came to 8 bases and at J to 3 bases, leaving 6 bases not matched to a gene. This CDR3 has 14 residues. In nucleotides, the CDR3 is TGTGCCATCGAGCCGGGACAGGGGTACACTGAAGCTTTCTTT. Protein: CAIEPGQGYTEAFF.

The rearrangement links TRBV10-2 to TRBJ2-2; no definite D call. Germline V gene data show CDR1 as WSHSY and CDR2 as SAAADI. The V end was cut by 8 bases, the J end by 6 bases, with 7 bases between. This CDR3 region has 11 residues. The CDR3 nucleotides read TGCGCCAGCGGAGTTGCCGGGGAGCTGTTTTTT. It translates to CASGVAGELFF.

V usage is TRBV27 and J usage is TRBJ2-2, with 7 bases aligning to TRBD1. The J segment lost 5 bases and the V segment lost 2 bases, leaving 11 bases of the junction unmatched. The germline CDR1 and CDR2 sequences are MNHEY and SMNVEV (reference sequence). This CDR3 contains 17 residues. The CDR3 DNA reads as TGTGCCAGCAGTTTACACCACAGGGGAGCGATGACCGGGGAGCTGTTTTTT. It translates to CASSLHHRGAMTGELFF.

This clone was found a few times. The V and J genes are TRBV6-4 and TRBJ2-3, with 12 bases that match TRBD1. The CDR3 spans 15 residues. Germline loops: CDR1 MRHNA, CDR2 SNTAGT. Trimming cost V 5 bases and J 3 bases; bases outside gene matches: 3. The CDR3: CASSPGQGATDTQYF. Written as DNA, the CDR3 is TGTGCCAGCAGTCCGGGACAGGGGGCGACAGATACGCAGTATTTT.

The chain recombines TRBV29-1 with TRBJ2-7; TRBD1 matches at 8 bases. The germline CDR1 and CDR2 sequences are SQVTM and ANQGSEA. This CDR3 region has 14 residues. Germline trimming cut 6 bases from V and 2 bases from J; bases unmatched to any gene: 9. The DNA of the CDR3 is TGCAGCGTGGGGACAGGCGCTGAGCCCTACGAGCAGTACTTC. Translating it yields CSVGTGAEPYEQYF.